Listed below are T cell receptor beta chains from one sample, sequenced in a study of blood T cell repertoires in COVID-19. The repertoire was sequenced with immunoSEQ multiplex PCR; TCRdb's copy has only in-frame clones and lacks some. The top ten hold 0.65% to 0.95% of the sample, which has some 200,000 clones, 85% to 90% seen once. Sequenced: peripheral blood. All receptors derive from a woman in her sixties or seventies with acute or convalescent COVID-19. Both conserved end residues are part of each CDR3. D genes are given only for firm matches. The listing skips clone size in some rows; elsewhere it reads once, few, many or a size class.

TRBV6-5,-,few,TRBJ1-5,TGTGCCAGCAGTATAGAGGGGAGGCAGCCCCAGCATTTT,CASSIEGRQPQHF
TRBV3-1/TRBV3-2,-,-,TRBJ2-4,TGTGCCAGCAGCCAAGATAAGACATCACTAGCCAAAAACATTCAGTACTTC,CASSQDKTSLAKNIQYF
TRBV5-8,-,-,TRBJ1-5,TGTGCCAGCAGCCTCCCCGGACACATTCGGCCCCAGCATTTT,CASSLPGHIRPQHF
TRBV24-1,TRBD1,-,TRBJ1-6,TGTGCCACCACTAGGACAGGGAGCTCCTATAATTCACCCCTCCACTTT,CATTRTGSSYNSPLHF
TRBV19,-,-,TRBJ2-3,TGTGCCAGTAGTCTACTAGAGGCCTTTTCCCCCTCCCCAGATACGCAGTATTTT,CASSLLEAFSPSPDTQYF
TRBV11-3,-,few,TRBJ1-2,TGTGCCAGCAGCTTAACAAGGGGGTCGGGTGGCTACACCTTC,CASSLTRGSGGYTF
TRBV18,TRBD1,-,TRBJ1-5,TGTGCCAGCTCGCCCGGGACAGGCAATCAGCCCCAGCATTTT,CASSPGTGNQPQHF
TRBV18,-,-,TRBJ2-3,TGTGCCAGCTCCATCAGACAGGCAGATACGCAGTATTTT,CASSIRQADTQYF
TRBV19,-,-,TRBJ1-1,TGTGCCAGTTACCCTCGGGGGGAGAACACTGAAGCTTTCTTT,CASYPRGENTEAFF
TRBV12-5,TRBD2,-,TRBJ2-5,TGTGCTAGTGGTCCGCGGGGGGGTGGTGAGACCCAGTACTTC,CASGPRGGGETQYF
TRBV18,-,-,TRBJ1-1,TGTGCCAGCTCACCACCTTCCAGTAACACTGAAGCTTTCTTT,CASSPPSSNTEAFF
TRBV7-8,-,-,TRBJ1-3,TGTGCCAGCAGCTTAGAACGGAGGGCGGACACCATATATTTT,CASSLERRADTIYF
TRBV7-2,TRBD1,-,TRBJ1-3,TGTGCCAGCAGCTTAGAGGGACAGGGTCCTTTCTCTGGAAACACCATATATTTT,CASSLEGQGPFSGNTIYF
TRBV6-2/TRBV6-3,TRBD2,-,TRBJ2-7,TGTGCCAGCAGTCCCTCTAGCGGGAGTTCCTACGAGCAGTACTTC,CASSPSSGSSYEQYF
TRBV5-1,TRBD1,-,TRBJ2-1,TGCGCCAGCAGCTCTTGGACAGGGGACAATGAGCAGTTCTTC,CASSSWTGDNEQFF
TRBV19,TRBD1,-,TRBJ1-5,TGTGCCACTAAGAAGGGGACAGGGGATCAGCCCCAGCATTTT,CATKKGTGDQPQHF
TRBV19,TRBD2,-,TRBJ2-1,TGTGCCAGTAGTAGATTAGCGGGGGGGCCCCTCGGTGAGCAGTTCTTC,CASSRLAGGPLGEQFF
TRBV19,-,-,TRBJ1-2,TGTGCCAGTAGTCGGGGGGGAGGCAACTATGGCTACACCTTC,CASSRGGGNYGYTF
TRBV5-1,TRBD2,-,TRBJ2-1,TGCGCCAGCAGCTTGCTAGCGGAGTCCTACAATGAGCAGTTCTTC,CASSLLAESYNEQFF
TRBV19,-,once,TRBJ2-3,TGTGCCAGTAGTACGGCCCTCGGCGGGGGCACAGATACGCAGTATTTT,CASSTALGGGTDTQYF
TRBV20-1,-,once,TRBJ1-1,TGCAGTGCCAGGGAGGGGGTAGGAGCTTTCTTT,CSAREGVGAFF
TRBV19,-,-,TRBJ1-4,TGTGCCAGTAGTATCGTCCTTCAGGTCGTTAATGAAAAACTGTTTTTT,CASSIVLQVVNEKLFF
TRBV19,-,-,TRBJ2-7,TGTGCCAGTAGTATCCAGGCGCCACCCTACGAGCAGTACTTC,CASSIQAPPYEQYF
TRBV19,TRBD2,-,TRBJ2-2,TGTGCCAGTAGTATTCGTCTAGCGGTTAACACCGGGGAGCTGTTTTTT,CASSIRLAVNTGELFF
TRBV4-1,TRBD1,-,TRBJ1-1,TGCGCCAGCAGCCAGACCGGGACAGCCATGAACACTGAAGCTTTCTTT,CASSQTGTAMNTEAFF
TRBV28,-,-,TRBJ2-3,TGTGCCAGCCTCAGGGGGAGGATGGACACCTCAGATACGCAGTATTTT,CASLRGRMDTSDTQYF
TRBV12-5,-,-,TRBJ2-1,TGTGCTAGTGGTACCTCGGGGGGCCCACCAAGCAATGAGCAGTTCTTC,CASGTSGGPPSNEQFF
TRBV29-1,-,-,TRBJ2-4,TGCAGCGTTGGGGGTGACAGGTCCAAAAACATTCAGTACTTC,CSVGGDRSKNIQYF
TRBV12-5,TRBD2,-,TRBJ2-7,TGTGCTAGTGGTTTGGACCTAGCGGGAGCCTACGAGCAGTACTTC,CASGLDLAGAYEQYF
TRBV6-2/TRBV6-3,-,-,TRBJ1-1,TGTGCCAGCAGTTACTCACGGGGGAACACTGAAGCTTTCTTT,CASSYSRGNTEAFF
TRBV9,-,-,TRBJ1-6,TGTGCCAGCAGCGTAGTGGGGGCGGATTCACCCCTCCACTTT,CASSVVGADSPLHF
TRBV6-6,-,-,TRBJ2-1,TGTGCCAGCAGTTACTACGGGAAAGGTGAGCAGTTCTTC,CASSYYGKGEQFF
TRBV11-1,-,-,TRBJ1-5,TGTGCCAGCAGCTTGGACATAGATCAGCCCCAGCATTTT,CASSLDIDQPQHF
TRBV7-9,-,-,TRBJ2-3,TGTGCCAGCAGCCCCTTGGGAGGAAGCACAGATACGCAGTATTTT,CASSPLGGSTDTQYF
TRBV14,-,once,TRBJ2-7,TGTGCCAGCAGCCAAGATCAGGACGGGGGCTACGAGCAGTACTTC,CASSQDQDGGYEQYF
TRBV5-6,-,-,TRBJ2-3,TGTGCCAGCAGCTTGACAGCCACAGATACGCAGTATTTT,CASSLTATDTQYF
TRBV7-8,TRBD1,-,TRBJ2-5,TGTGCCAGCAGCTTAGTTACAGGGGCGGAGACCCAGTACTTC,CASSLVTGAETQYF
TRBV5-1,-,-,TRBJ1-4,TGCGCCAGCAGCTCAGGGGTGGGTAATGAAAAACTGTTTTTT,CASSSGVGNEKLFF
TRBV7-9,TRBD1,-,TRBJ2-2,TGTGCCAGCAGCTTGCGGGACAGGGGGACCGGGGAGCTGTTTTTT,CASSLRDRGTGELFF
TRBV2,-,-,TRBJ1-6,TGTGCCAGCGGCCCCCGGGGGAAGATATCACCCCTCCACTTT,CASGPRGKISPLHF
TRBV5-1,-,-,TRBJ2-2,TGCGCCAGCAGCTTGGAGCGTGTACCCGGGGAGCTGTTTTTT,CASSLERVPGELFF
TRBV19,-,-,TRBJ2-7,TGTGCCAGTAGTATCGGGACACCCAACTACGAGCAGTACTTC,CASSIGTPNYEQYF
TRBV19,-,-,TRBJ2-7,TGTGCCAGTAGTGGCGGGGCTAGCTCCTACGAGCAGTACTTC,CASSGGASSYEQYF
TRBV3-1/TRBV3-2,-,-,TRBJ2-5,TGTGCCAGCATCCCGGGACTCTCGTACCAAGAGACCCAGTACTTC,CASIPGLSYQETQYF
TRBV11-2,TRBD2,once,TRBJ2-1,TGTGCCAGCAGCTCGCGACTAGCGGGGGGCGATGAGCAGTTCTTC,CASSSRLAGGDEQFF
TRBV19,-,-,TRBJ2-7,TGTGCCAGTAGTATAGAGACAGGTGGAAGCTCCTACGAGCAGTACTTC,CASSIETGGSSYEQYF
TRBV5-8,TRBD1,once,TRBJ1-5,TGTGCCAGCAGCTACAGGGGATTTGGTAATCAGCCCCAGCATTTT,CASSYRGFGNQPQHF
TRBV3-1/TRBV3-2,TRBD1,-,TRBJ1-2,TGTGCCAGCAGTCTAAACCCGAGGACAGGCACTTATGGCTACACCTTC,CASSLNPRTGTYGYTF
TRBV28,TRBD1,-,TRBJ2-7,TGTGCCAGCAGGGGACAGGGGGTCATCGAGCAGTACTTC,CASRGQGVIEQYF